Presented here are 26 T cell receptor beta chains from one specimen sequenced in a study of tumor and adjacent non-tumor tissue in lung cancer (dated by TCRdb to the late 2010s). RNA was isolated from bulk unsorted tissue, and RNA quality was assessed with a NanoDrop ND-1000 and an Agilent 2100. Library generation was performed with multiplex PCR. TCRdb lists the instrument as Illumina HiSeq 2500. TCRbeta libraries were built by three rounds of nested PCR using primers (Table S4), following protocols modified from ARM-PCR. TCRdb reanalyzed the raw reads on its own, using fastp at Q25 for trimming and MiXCR for clone calling, and kept in-frame beta chains. For every CDR3 protein sequence, its rows merge into one entry that carries the most common genes and DNA. The sample includes tens of thousands of distinct CDR3 sequences, with 67% observed a single time. The leading ten clones occupy about a sixth of the sample.

The material sequenced was lung tumor tissue. Receptors were obtained from a man aged 60 to 75 with non-small cell lung cancer.

The chain joins TRBV4-3 to TRBJ2-7, with 7 bases lining up with TRBD2. Trimming cost V 1 base and J 6 bases; bases outside gene matches: 9. The CDR3 extends over 15 amino acids. The germline gives CDR1 LGHNA, CDR2 YSLEER. CDR3 sequence reads: CASSQVAGVNVEQYF. For the CDR3, the DNA is TGCGCCAGCAGCCAAGTTGCGGGAGTAAATGTCGAGCAGTACTTC.

For this clonotype: At one end the junction does not follow the germline gene, possibly because of a read error. The chain recombines TRBV11-2 with TRBJ2-7; TRBD1 matches at 8 bases. The CDR3 loop spans 13 amino acids. Germline V gene data show CDR1 as SGHAT and CDR2 as FQNNGV. The CDR3 loop reads CASRLTGAYEQYF. CDR3 sequence (DNA): TGTGCCAGCAGACTGACAGGGGCCTACGAGCAGTATTTC.

This clonotype was counted once. One base away lies a much larger clone, so this may be a sequencing read error. The CDR3 reads CVISEMVGASGANVLTF. The CDR3 nucleotides read TGTGTCATCAGTGAGATGGTGGGCGCCTCTGGGGCCAACGTCCTGACTTTC. This chain connects TRBV10-3 to TRBJ2-6; unclear D gene. From germline, CDR1 is ENHRY and CDR2 SYGVKD. The CDR3 has 17 amino acids.

The rearrangement joins TRBV12-3 or TRBV12-4 to TRBJ2-3; TRBD2 might be the D (5 bases). The ends were cut back, 4 bases at V and 6 bases at J, with 29 bases in the middle. The CDR3 is made up of 19 amino acids. The CDR3 bases are TGTGCCAGCAGTTCCCCCCTTGGCAGGAGGTTGTTAGCAACGGATACGCAGTATTTT. Its protein is CASSSPLGRRLLATDTQYF.

Of note for this clonotype: One base away lies a much larger clone, so this may be a sequencing read error. CDR3 in amino acids: CASSNSGLEFGEQYF. CDR3 bases: TGTGCCAGCAGCAACTCGGGATTGGAGTTTGGGGAGCAGTACTTC. The rearrangement joins TRBV7-9 to TRBJ2-7; TRBD2 might be the D (5 bases). V lost 5 bases and J lost 7, with 21 bases in between. This CDR3 region has 15 residues. CDR1 SEHNR and CDR2 FQNEAQ come from the germline V gene (reference sequence).

This sequence joins TRBV11-1 and TRBJ1-1, with D perhaps matching TRBD1 (5 bases). CDR3 length: 15 residues. V dropped 7 bases and J dropped 3 bases, with 18 bases sitting between them. Germline loops: CDR1 SGHAT, CDR2 FQDESV (reference sequence). This CDR3 is CASNWNRGLDTEAFF. DNA of the CDR3: TGTGCCAGCAACTGGAATAGGGGCCTGGACACTGAAGCTTTCTTT.

As to this clonotype: This CDR3 is missing its conserved last phenylalanine or tryptophan, likely due to a read error. The V call is TRBV6-6, the J call TRBJ1-5, with D possibly matching TRBD1 (5 bases). The CDR3 spans 18 residues. The germline CDR1 and CDR2 sequences are MNHNY and SVGAGI (reference sequence). The germline V and J ends were trimmed by 2 bases and 0 bases, with 17 bases remaining between them. CDR3: CASSYSPGTVNSNQPQHS. CDR3 DNA sequence: TGTGCCAGCAGTTACAGTCCCGGGACTGTTAATAGCAATCAGCCCCAGCATTCT.

On this clonotype: Germline and junction disagree at one end, which may indicate a read error. This chain joins TRBV11-3 and TRBJ2-1; tentative D call: TRBD2 (5 bases). Germline CDR1 reads SGHNT; CDR2 reads YENEEA. The CDR3 consists of 15 residues. The CDR3 DNA reads as TGTGCCAGTAGCTTACTGACACGGGGTCTCAATGAGCAGTTTTTC. This sequence encodes CASSLLTRGLNEQFF.

Concerning this clonotype itself: A junction end diverges from the germline sequence, so it may reflect a read error. This chain links TRBV29-1 with TRBJ2-1; 9 nucleotides agree with TRBD1. Per germline, CDR1 SQVTM and CDR2 ANQGSEA. The CDR3 has 15 amino acids. CDR3 in amino acids: CNVEPGQGFWNEQFF. The CDR3 DNA is TGCAACGTTGAACCTGGACAGGGGTTCTGGAATGAGCAGTTCTTC.

Notes on this clonotype: At one end the junction does not follow the germline gene, possibly because of a read error. The gene calls are TRBV5-4 and TRBJ2-6; 9 bases are a match to TRBD1. The CDR3 extends over 17 amino acids. In germline, CDR1 is SGHNT, CDR2 YYREEE (reference sequence). The CDR3 DNA is TGTGCCAGTAGCCACAGGGGGCGCACGCCTGGGGCCAACGTCCTGATTTTC. It yields the protein CASSHRGRTPGANVLIF.

This clonotype was detected ten times or more. The chain joins TRBV5-4 to TRBJ2-2, with 14 bases aligning to TRBD2. This CDR3 is built from 17 residues. The V gene's germline CDR1 is SGHNT and CDR2 YYREEE (reference sequence). The J segment lost 5 bases and the V segment lost 4 bases, leaving 7 bases of the junction unmatched. DNA for the CDR3: TGTGCCAGCAGCACCGGGACTAGCGGGAGTTGGACCGGGGAGCTGTTTTTT. Residues: CASSTGTSGSWTGELFF.

Notes on this clonotype: The junction differs from germline at one of its ends, possibly a read error. The chain recombines TRBV6-5 with TRBJ2-3, with TRBD2 matching over 10 bases. The germline CDR1 and CDR2 sequences are MNHEY and SVGAGI. CDR3 size: 17 residues. As DNA, the CDR3 is TGTGCCAGCTGTTACTCGATCACTAGCGGGGTGACAGATACGCAATATTTT. Its translation: CASCYSITSGVTDTQYF.

The table lists this clonotype with many counts. The chain uses TRBV6-1 and TRBJ1-2; D call uncertain. Trimming pared 3 bases from V and 5 bases from J, leaving 10 bases between. CDR3 length: 13 residues. From germline, CDR1 is MNHNS and CDR2 SASEGT. CDR3 coding DNA: TGTGCCAGCAGTGAGGGCATGTTGTATGGCTACACCTTC. It codes for CASSEGMLYGYTF.

This chain connects TRBV6-7 to TRBJ1-1; D unresolved. TRBV6-7 is designated an ORF whose function remains uncertain. Trimming pared 1 base from V and 2 bases from J, leaving 11 bases between. This CDR3 contains 15 residues. The chain's CDR3 is CASSYLTTYNTEAFF. CDR3 nucleotide sequence: TGTGCCAGCAGTTACTTAACGACATATAACACTGAAGCTTTCTTT.

In its sample, this clonotype was seen many times. The genes are TRBV10-3 and TRBJ2-7; 8 bases align to TRBD1. The V and J ends lost 5 bases and 4 bases, in that order; junction bases with no gene match: 4. The CDR3 contains 13 residues. From germline, CDR1 is ENHRY and CDR2 SYGVKD. CDR3 nucleotide sequence: TGTGCCATCAGTCCGCACAGGGGGTACGAGCAGTACTTC. Amino acids: CAISPHRGYEQYF.

This clonotype was detected a few times. Since no conserved phenylalanine or tryptophan closes the CDR3, a read error is the likely cause. The chain combines TRBV5-4 with TRBJ1-1; D not resolved. Germline V gives CDR1 SGHNT, CDR2 YYREEE (reference sequence). Trimming stripped 4 bases from V and 11 bases from J, with 15 bases between. This CDR3 contains 12 residues. This CDR3 is CASSLNPYRAFL. In nucleotides, the CDR3 is TGTGCCAGCAGCCTAAACCCATATCGGGCTTTCCTT.

With regard to this clonotype: One end of the junction varies from germline; a read error may be responsible. V and J are TRBV4-1 and TRBJ2-7; TRBD1 matches at 7 bases. Germline values: CDR1 MGHRA, CDR2 YSYEKL. This CDR3 has 15 amino acids. The CDR3 region has the DNA TGCGCCAGCAGTCTCACGGACAGGCCTACCTACCAGCAGTACTTC. Translation: CASSLTDRPTYQQYF.

A note on this clonotype: The junction shows a germline mismatch at one end, possibly a read error. The chain uses TRBV7-3 and TRBJ2-6; 7 bases match TRBD1. Germline-derived CDR1 and CDR2 are SGHTA and FQGTGA. The CDR3 has 17 amino acids. CDR3: CASSATGSHPGANVLSF. In DNA, the CDR3 is TGTGCCAGCAGTGCGACAGGGTCCCACCCTGGGGCCAATGTCCTGAGTTTC.

The rearrangement links TRBV5-1 to TRBJ2-7; D gene unclear. From germline, CDR1 is SGHRS and CDR2 YFSETQ. The CDR3 sequence is 12 residues long. The CDR3 DNA reads TGCACCAACCGGATCAATGCCTACGAGCAGTACTTC. Amino acid sequence: CTNRINAYEQYF.

This clonotype has only one observation. The junction shows a germline mismatch at one end, possibly a read error. The chain links TRBV5-4 to TRBJ2-3; weak D call: TRBD2 (5 bases). The CDR3 is made up of 14 amino acids. From germline, CDR1 is SGHNT and CDR2 YYREEE (reference sequence). The CDR3 DNA reads as TGTGCCAGCATCTTGGCCCTAGCTAGGGATGCGCAGTATTTT. The encoded protein is CASILALARDAQYF. The full variable domain, in which reference TRBV5-4 and TRBJ2-3 provide the parts outside the CDR3, is ETGVTQSPTHLIKTRGQQVTLRCSSQSGHNTVSWYQQALGQGPQFIFQYYREEENGRGNFPPRFSGLQFPNYSSELNVNALELDDSALYLCASILALARDAQYFGPGTRLTVL.

On this clonotype itself: A read error is possible here, since a much larger clone lies one base away. The V call is TRBV6-1, the J call TRBJ2-1; the D gene is possibly TRBD2 (6 bases). CDR1 is MNHNS and CDR2 is SASEGT in the germline V gene. This CDR3 comprises 12 residues. CDR3 sequence reads: CASSYRGSEQLF. The DNA of the CDR3 is TGTGCCAGCAGTTACCGGGGGAGTGAGCAGCTCTTC.

This clonotype has a single count. The conserved final phenylalanine or tryptophan is absent from the CDR3, which likely points to a read error. The CDR3 reads CASSSGQRENQPQHL. CDR3 nucleotide sequence: TGTGCCAGCAGTTCGGGACAGAGGGAAAATCAGCCCCAGCATCTT. This rearrangement joins TRBV12-3 or TRBV12-4 to TRBJ1-5; TRBD1 agrees at 7 bases. CDR3 length: 15 amino acids. V was clipped by 4 bases and J by 4 bases; unmatched bases: 7.

The CDR3 coding sequence is TGTGCCAGCTCTCAAGTTAGGACCAAGAATGGTGGGGCCAACGTCCTGACTTTC. Amino acid sequence: CASSQVRTKNGGANVLTF. This chain connects TRBV18 to TRBJ2-6; D is ambiguous. Germline V gives CDR1 KGHSH, CDR2 LQKENI. The V gene lost 6 bases and the J gene lost 3 bases, with 21 bases spanning the gap. The CDR3 runs to 18 residues.

The chain carries TRBV9 and TRBJ2-1; TRBD2 is a possible D gene (6 bases). The CDR3 extends over 14 amino acids. The germline CDR1 and CDR2 sequences are SGDLS and YYNGEE. The V end lost 3 bases, the J end lost 8 bases, and 15 bases lay between the germline ends. DNA for the CDR3: TGTGCCAGCAGCGCCGGACTATACCCCGATGAGCAGTTCTTC. This sequence encodes CASSAGLYPDEQFF.

Of note for this clonotype: The junction departs from the called germline gene at one end, perhaps through a read error. The CDR3 DNA reads TGTGCCAGTAGCCCCGCCCGGAGAGGCTCCTACAATGAGCAGTCCTTC. Residues: CASSPARRGSYNEQSF. J is TRBJ2-1 and V is TRBV11-3; D is uncertain. This CDR3 has 16 amino acids. CDR1 and CDR2 from the germline V gene are SGHNT and YENEEA.

About this clonotype itself: An end of the junction does not agree with germline; a read error may underlie this. The chain joins TRBV7-8 to TRBJ2-7; D assignment may be TRBD1 or TRBD2 (6 bases each). There are 14 residues in the CDR3. Germline assignment: CDR1 SGHVS and CDR2 FQNEAQ. For the CDR3, the DNA is TGTGCCAGCAGCTTAGTATGGGGGGCCTACGAGCATTACTTC. Translating it yields CASSLVWGAYEHYF.